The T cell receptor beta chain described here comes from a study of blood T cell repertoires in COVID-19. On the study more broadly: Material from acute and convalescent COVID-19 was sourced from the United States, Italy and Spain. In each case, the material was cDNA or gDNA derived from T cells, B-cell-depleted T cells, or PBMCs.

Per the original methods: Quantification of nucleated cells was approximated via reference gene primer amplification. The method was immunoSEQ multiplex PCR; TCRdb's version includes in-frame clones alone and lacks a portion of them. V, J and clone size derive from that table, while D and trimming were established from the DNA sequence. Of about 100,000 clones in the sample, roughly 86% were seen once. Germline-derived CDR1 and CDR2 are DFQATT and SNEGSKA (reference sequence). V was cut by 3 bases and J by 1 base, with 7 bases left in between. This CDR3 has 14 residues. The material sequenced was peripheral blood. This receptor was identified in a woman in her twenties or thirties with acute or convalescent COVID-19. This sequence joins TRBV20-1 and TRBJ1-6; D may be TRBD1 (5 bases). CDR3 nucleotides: TGCAGTGCTAGTGGGGCTTCCTATAATTCACCCCTCCACTTT. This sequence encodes CSASGASYNSPLHF.